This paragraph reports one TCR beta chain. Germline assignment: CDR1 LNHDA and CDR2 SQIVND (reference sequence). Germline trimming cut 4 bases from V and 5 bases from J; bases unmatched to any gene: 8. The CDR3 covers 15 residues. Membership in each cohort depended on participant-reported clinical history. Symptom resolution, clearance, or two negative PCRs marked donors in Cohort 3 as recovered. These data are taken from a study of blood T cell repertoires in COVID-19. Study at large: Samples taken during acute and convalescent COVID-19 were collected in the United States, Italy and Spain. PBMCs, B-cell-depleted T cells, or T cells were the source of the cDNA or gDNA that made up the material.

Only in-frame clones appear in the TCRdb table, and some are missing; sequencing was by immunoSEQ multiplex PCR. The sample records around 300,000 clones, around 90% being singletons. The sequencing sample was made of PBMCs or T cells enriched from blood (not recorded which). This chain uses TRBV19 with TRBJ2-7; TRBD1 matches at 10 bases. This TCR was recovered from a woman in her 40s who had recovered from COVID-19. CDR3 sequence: CASSRQGAFPDEQYF. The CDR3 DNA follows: TGTGCCAGTAGTAGACAGGGGGCTTTCCCCGACGAGCAGTACTTC.